Sequencing of this T cell receptor (beta chain) was carried out in a study of blood T cell repertoires in COVID-19. Study details: The United States, Italy and Spain provided the acute and convalescent COVID-19 samples. Sources were T cells, B-cell-depleted T cells, or PBMCs; the material itself was cDNA or gDNA.

CDR3 length: 14 residues. Germline V gene sequence: CDR1 KGHSH, CDR2 LQKENI. V shed 4 bases and J shed 5 bases, with 15 bases lying between them. This clone was detected a few times. Study processing details: By means of reference gene primer amplification, nucleated cell counts were estimated. TCRdb keeps only in-frame clones here, not all; method: immunoSEQ multiplex PCR. From that table come the V and J calls and clone size; the DNA was used to work out D and trimming. The table records around 270,000 clones, roughly nine tenths of them present only once. Sequenced sample: peripheral blood. The source of this sequence is a middle-aged man who had recovered from COVID-19. The chain combines TRBV18 with TRBJ2-7; tentative D call: TRBD2 (5 bases). This chain's CDR3 is CASSLRRATDEQYF. Here the CDR3 DNA reads TGTGCCAGCTCACTCCGGCGGGCTACGGACGAGCAGTACTTC.